This T cell receptor beta chain was captured in a study of blood T cell repertoires in COVID-19. Background on the study: The origin of the acute and convalescent COVID-19 samples was the United States, Italy and Spain. From T cells, B-cell-depleted T cells, or PBMCs came the material, which was cDNA or gDNA.

Authors' processing steps: It was from reference gene primer amplification that nucleated cell counts were estimated. The assay was immunoSEQ multiplex PCR, and TCRdb's table has in-frame clones only and misses some. V and J calls and clone size are given by that table; D and trimming were obtained from the DNA. The sample has approximately 99,000 clones; roughly 70% are singletons. Per the germline V gene, CDR1 is GTSNPN and CDR2 is SVGIG (reference sequence). The CDR3 length is 12 residues. V lost 0 bases, J lost 7 bases, and 9 bases lay in between. The TCR was taken from a woman in her thirties or forties with acute or convalescent COVID-19. Sequenced material: peripheral blood. The chain carries TRBV30 and TRBJ1-1; D is perhaps TRBD1 (5 bases). The CDR3 sequence: CAWSVQTDEAFF. CDR3 coding DNA: TGTGCCTGGAGTGTACAGACAGATGAAGCTTTCTTT.